Presented here are 10 T cell receptor beta chains from one specimen sequenced in a study of beta chain features in type 1 diabetes. Every isolated RNA sample was fully reverse transcribed, so sequencing captured expressed TCRB transcripts. Sequencing used immunoSEQ multiplex PCR; TCRdb keeps in-frame clones, though not all of them. The sample consists of hundreds of thousands of clones, approximately 14% of them appearing once. The sequencing input was naive CD4+ T cells from blood. These receptor sequences come from a man aged 30 to 39 in good health.

Here the CDR3 reads CSARDSLHSNQPQHF. As DNA, the CDR3 is TGCAGCGCCCGGGACAGCCTACATAGCAATCAGCCCCAGCATTTT. The V call is TRBV29-1, the J call TRBJ1-5; 7 bases fit TRBD1. The CDR3 has 15 residues. V lost 7 bases and J lost 0; bases outside the gene matches: 9. CDR1 is SQVTM and CDR2 is ANQGSEA in the germline V gene.

The table lists this clone with a few counts. The V call is TRBV5-1, the J call TRBJ2-2, with 11 bases fitting TRBD2. There are 16 residues in the CDR3. CDR1 and CDR2 (germline): SGHRS, YFSETQ. Germline trimming cut 4 bases from V and 3 bases from J; bases unmatched to any gene: 5. CDR3: CASSRVLAGDTGELFF. The CDR3 DNA reads TGCGCCAGCAGCAGGGTACTAGCGGGAGACACCGGGGAGCTGTTTTTT.

This clone appeared a few times. This chain uses TRBV30 with TRBJ2-2, with a possible D match to TRBD1 (6 bases). Trimming pared 2 bases from V and 5 bases from J, leaving 9 bases between. The germline CDR1 and CDR2 sequences are GTSNPN and SVGIG (reference sequence). The CDR3 is made up of 13 amino acids. The CDR3 nucleotides are TGTGCCTGGAGTCCAGGGGTTACCGGGGAGCTGTTTTTT. It translates to CAWSPGVTGELFF.

Only a few counts were recorded for this clone. The chain carries TRBV5-1 and TRBJ2-5, with D possibly called TRBD1 or TRBD2 (6 bases each). Per germline, CDR1 SGHRS and CDR2 YFSETQ. Trimming removed 0 bases at V and 5 bases at J, with 11 bases between. This CDR3 spans 14 amino acids. CDR3 amino acids: CASSLEGGEETQYF. CDR3 nucleotides: TGCGCCAGCAGCTTGGAGGGGGGCGAGGAGACCCAGTACTTC.

A few counts support this clone. The CDR3 DNA reads as TGTGCCAGCAGCTTCACGGCTAGCGGGAGTTACACAGATACGCAGTATTTT. Encoded protein: CASSFTASGSYTDTQYF. The rearrangement links TRBV5-4 to TRBJ2-3; 10 nucleotides match TRBD2. Per the germline V gene, CDR1 is SGHNT and CDR2 is YYREEE (reference sequence). The J segment lost 2 bases and the V segment lost 2 bases, leaving 8 bases of the junction unmatched. The CDR3 totals 17 residues.

A few counts support this clone. This chain connects TRBV5-4 to TRBJ2-1, with no clear D. The CDR3 loop spans 13 amino acids. V dropped 3 bases and J dropped 2 bases, with 6 bases sitting between them. Per the germline V gene, CDR1 is SGHNT and CDR2 is YYREEE (reference sequence). The CDR3 DNA reads TGTGCCAGCAGCTCGGACGCCTACAATGAGCAGTTCTTC. Its protein product is CASSSDAYNEQFF.

V gene TRBV4-2 combines with J gene TRBJ1-2; 12 nucleotides match TRBD1. The CDR3 is 14 residues long. The trim removed 3 bases at V and 7 bases at J, leaving 3 bases unmatched. CDR1 is LGHNA, CDR2 YNFKEQ, per germline. The CDR3 reads CASSQGTGGVGYTF. CDR3 bases: TGTGCCAGCAGCCAGGGGACAGGGGGCGTTGGCTACACCTTC.

The rearrangement links TRBV27 to TRBJ2-7; D not resolved. Germline V lookup: CDR1 MNHEY, CDR2 SMNVEV (reference sequence). V lost 2 bases, J lost 6 bases, and 8 bases lay in between. CDR3 length: 12 residues. As DNA, the CDR3 is TGTGCCAGCAGTTTAGCCCCTGTCGAGCAGTACTTC. It codes for CASSLAPVEQYF.

The rearrangement uses TRBV20-1 and TRBJ1-1; D is undetermined. Germline CDR1 DFQATT, CDR2 SNEGSKA (reference sequence). The CDR3 is made up of 11 amino acids. V was pared by 6 bases and J by 6 bases, with 11 bases between. CDR3 loop: CSATRSAEAFF. CDR3 nucleotides: TGCAGTGCCACGAGGTCGGCTGAAGCTTTCTTT.

This clone came up a few times. The J gene is TRBJ2-3, the V gene TRBV10-3, with D possibly being TRBD1 or TRBD2 (5 bases each). The V and J ends lost 1 base and 3 bases respectively, with 5 bases between them. Germline CDR1 reads ENHRY; CDR2 reads SYGVKD. The CDR3 has 13 residues. Here the CDR3 reads CAISEWGTDTQYF. The CDR3 nucleotides are TGTGCCATCAGTGAGTGGGGGACAGATACGCAGTATTTT.